This is a list of T cell receptor beta chains from one sample in a study of blood T cell repertoires in COVID-19. The assay was immunoSEQ multiplex PCR, and TCRdb's table has in-frame clones only and misses some. The table has about 150,000 clones, roughly 80% seen once. The sequenced sample consisted of peripheral blood. The receptors shown here come from a man aged 60-69 years with acute or convalescent COVID-19. The CDR3 runs from the conserved cysteine through the conserved F or W. A D gene is named only where the DNA matches it firmly. Not all rows give a size; the values are once, few, many and, for expanded clones, a class.

>few|-|13|TRBV5-5|TRBJ1-1
CASSLEEARKAFF
TGTGCCAGCAGCTTGGAAGAGGCACGGAAAGCTTTCTTT
>-|-|12|TRBV4-1|TRBJ2-1
CASSQVGNEQFF
TGCGCCAGCAGCCAAGTCGGCAATGAGCAGTTCTTC
>-|-|15|TRBV3-1/TRBV3-2|TRBJ1-5
CASSQGWGGNQPQHF
TGTGCCAGCAGCCAGGGTTGGGGCGGCAATCAGCCCCAGCATTTT
>-|TRBD1|20|TRBV6-2/TRBV6-3|TRBJ1-1
CASSYSSPIHSDRGNTEAFF
TGTGCCAGCAGTTACTCGAGTCCAATACACTCCGACAGGGGAAACACTGAAGCTTTCTTT
>-|-|12|TRBV18|TRBJ2-1
CASSPTQREQFF
TGTGCCAGCTCGCCTACACAGCGGGAGCAGTTCTTC
>few|TRBD1|13|TRBV19|TRBJ1-6
CASATGVSSPLHF
TGTGCCAGTGCAACAGGGGTTTCCTCACCCCTCCACTTT
>few|-|17|TRBV5-4|TRBJ1-4
CASSPGRGGWANEKLFF
TGTGCCAGCAGTCCCGGCCGGGGGGGCTGGGCTAATGAAAAACTGTTTTTT
>-|-|17|TRBV4-1|TRBJ2-2
CASSQDHAGPNTGELFF
TGCGCCAGCAGCCAAGACCATGCAGGGCCCAACACCGGGGAGCTGTTTTTT
>few|TRBD1|18|TRBV28|TRBJ1-5
CASRPTGGKHYSNQPQHF
TGTGCCAGCAGACCGACAGGGGGCAAACATTATAGCAATCAGCCCCAGCATTTT
>few|-|15|TRBV6-5|TRBJ1-6
CASRAPGSYNSPLHF
TGTGCCAGCAGAGCGCCGGGTTCCTATAATTCACCCCTCCACTTT
>-|TRBD1|15|TRBV2|TRBJ1-4
CASTLGQGYNEKLFF
TGTGCCAGCACCCTGGGACAGGGGTATAATGAAAAACTGTTTTTT
>-|TRBD2|14|TRBV6-5|TRBJ2-5
CASSLAGEQETQYF
TGTGCCAGCAGCCTAGCGGGGGAACAAGAGACCCAGTACTTC
>-|-|13|TRBV5-5|TRBJ1-1
CASSLDWNTEAFF
TGTGCCAGCAGCTTGGACTGGAACACTGAAGCTTTCTTT
>-|-|16|TRBV11-2|TRBJ2-2
CASSLGELLGTGELFF
TGTGCCAGCAGCTTAGGGGAGTTATTGGGCACCGGGGAGCTGTTTTTT
>few|-|15|TRBV9|TRBJ2-7
CASSVEAGVSYEQYF
TGTGCCAGCAGCGTAGAAGCGGGTGTTTCCTACGAGCAGTACTTC
>few|-|15|TRBV6-4|TRBJ1-2
CASSVGARGNYGYTF
TGTGCCAGCAGTGTCGGAGCCAGGGGTAACTATGGCTACACCTTC
>-|-|15|TRBV27|TRBJ1-5
CASSLRGRGNQPQHF
TGTGCCAGCAGTTTAAGGGGTCGGGGCAATCAGCCCCAGCATTTT
>-|TRBD1|13|TRBV28|TRBJ2-7
CASSPGQGDEQYF
TGTGCCAGCAGCCCCGGACAGGGAGACGAGCAGTACTTC
>-|-|14|TRBV28|TRBJ2-7
CASSLYPGSGEQYF
TGTGCCAGCAGTTTATATCCGGGATCGGGCGAGCAGTACTTC
>-|TRBD1|14|TRBV5-1|TRBJ2-2
CASSPGGNTGELFF
TGCGCCAGCAGCCCAGGGGGAAACACCGGGGAGCTGTTTTTT
>-|-|11|TRBV28|TRBJ2-7
CASSRRGEQYF
TGTGCCAGCAGTCGTAGGGGCGAGCAGTACTTC
>-|-|15|TRBV21-1|TRBJ1-2
CASSKAGGPTYGYTF
TGTGCCAGCAGCAAAGCAGGCGGGCCTACCTATGGCTACACCTTC
>-|-|13|TRBV6-5|TRBJ1-4
CASRDEGGEKLFF
TGTGCCAGCAGGGACGAGGGTGGTGAAAAACTGTTTTTT
>-|TRBD1|13|TRBV7-2|TRBJ1-2
CASSIDRVNGYTF
TGTGCCAGCAGCATCGACAGGGTCAATGGCTACACCTTC
>-|TRBD2|14|TRBV5-1|TRBJ2-5
CASSGGTTSETQYF
TGCGCCAGCAGCGGAGGGACTACCTCAGAGACCCAGTACTTC
>-|TRBD2|18|TRBV5-6|TRBJ2-7
CASSLRTSGAYKIYEQYF
TGTGCCAGCAGCTTGAGGACTAGCGGGGCCTATAAGATCTACGAGCAGTACTTC
>-|TRBD2|15|TRBV9|TRBJ2-1
CASSVEIAGGNEQFF
TGTGCCAGCAGCGTAGAAATAGCGGGAGGAAATGAGCAGTTCTTC
>once|TRBD2|15|TRBV5-1|TRBJ2-3
CASSPLAGDVDTQYF
TGCGCCAGCAGCCCCCTAGCGGGAGATGTAGATACGCAGTATTTT
>-|TRBD1|16|TRBV4-2|TRBJ1-5
CASSQDRTGAHQPQHF
TGTGCCAGCAGCCAAGATAGGACAGGGGCCCATCAGCCCCAGCATTTT
>few|-|15|TRBV11-3|TRBJ2-1
CASSRTLGLVNEQFF
TGTGCCAGCAGCCGGACCCTGGGACTCGTCAATGAGCAGTTCTTC
>-|TRBD1|14|TRBV3-1/TRBV3-2|TRBJ2-7
CASHPRDRSYEQYF
TGTGCCAGCCACCCCCGGGACAGATCCTACGAGCAGTACTTC
>-|-|11|TRBV12-5|TRBJ2-7
CASGSPYEQYF
TGTGCTAGTGGTTCCCCTTACGAGCAGTACTTC
>few|-|14|TRBV11-2|TRBJ1-2
CASSLSGPSYGYTF
TGTGCCAGCAGCTTATCTGGGCCCAGCTATGGCTACACCTTC
>-|TRBD2|14|TRBV30|TRBJ2-1
CARRSGISYNEQFF
TGTGCCCGGAGGAGCGGGATCTCCTACAATGAGCAGTTCTTC
>-|-|15|TRBV9|TRBJ2-7
CASSVFGGGGYEQYF
TGTGCCAGCAGCGTATTTGGCGGGGGCGGATACGAGCAGTACTTC
>-|TRBD2|17|TRBV4-3|TRBJ2-1
CASSPRVSGGLYNEQFF
TGCGCCAGCAGCCCCCGGGTTAGCGGGGGGCTCTACAATGAGCAGTTCTTC
>once|-|15|TRBV9|TRBJ2-5
CASSVISRGRETQYF
TGTGCCAGCAGCGTAATATCCAGGGGCCGGGAGACCCAGTACTTC
>-|TRBD1|15|TRBV25-1|TRBJ1-2
CASSEAGTVNYGYTF
TGTGCCAGCAGTGAAGCCGGGACAGTTAACTATGGCTACACCTTC
>-|-|14|TRBV28|TRBJ2-3
CASSPGMSAKTQYF
TGTGCCAGCAGTCCCGGGATGTCGGCAAAAACGCAGTATTTT
>once|TRBD1|14|TRBV2|TRBJ2-7
CASSTTGQGDEQYF
TGTGCCAGCAGCACGACGGGACAGGGGGACGAGCAGTACTTC
>-|-|14|TRBV5-1|TRBJ2-5
CASSLGSPEETQYF
TGCGCCAGCAGCTTGGGGAGTCCCGAAGAGACCCAGTACTTC
>-|-|14|TRBV4-2|TRBJ2-7
CASSQGGPTREQYF
TGTGCCAGCAGCCAAGGGGGCCCGACGAGGGAGCAGTACTTC
>-|-|14|TRBV11-2|TRBJ2-3
CASSLELARDTQYF
TGTGCCAGCAGCTTAGAACTAGCACGTGATACGCAGTATTTT
>-|TRBD2|15|TRBV4-3|TRBJ2-2
CASSHRIAGVGELFF
TGCGCCAGCAGCCATCGGATAGCGGGGGTCGGGGAGCTGTTTTTT
>few|-|15|TRBV5-1|TRBJ1-4
CASSLGQGINEKLFF
TGCGCCAGCAGCTTGGGTCAGGGGATTAATGAAAAACTGTTTTTT
>-|TRBD1|13|TRBV12-3/TRBV12-4|TRBJ2-7
CASIRQGAGEQYF
TGTGCCAGCATCAGACAGGGGGCGGGTGAGCAGTACTTC
>-|TRBD2|16|TRBV7-2|TRBJ2-3
CASSLELLAGADTQYF
TGTGCCAGCAGCTTAGAATTACTAGCGGGTGCAGATACGCAGTATTTT
>-|-|14|TRBV7-5|TRBJ2-1
CARSLGREYNEQFF
TGTGCCAGAAGCTTAGGGCGGGAATACAATGAGCAGTTCTTC
>-|-|16|TRBV4-1|TRBJ2-5
CASSQVMTSGVETQYF
TGCGCCAGCAGCCAAGTGATGACTAGTGGGGTAGAGACCCAGTACTTC
>-|TRBD1|14|TRBV28|TRBJ1-2
CASSLHRGGYGYTF
TGTGCCAGCAGTTTACACAGGGGGGGGTATGGCTACACCTTC
>-|TRBD1|17|TRBV6-2/TRBV6-3|TRBJ1-5
CASSWLTGAYSNQPQHF
TGTGCCAGCAGTTGGTTGACAGGGGCTTATAGCAATCAGCCCCAGCATTTT
>-|-|14|TRBV6-5|TRBJ1-4
CASRGAGANEKLFF
TGTGCCAGCAGGGGAGCGGGGGCTAATGAAAAACTGTTTTTT